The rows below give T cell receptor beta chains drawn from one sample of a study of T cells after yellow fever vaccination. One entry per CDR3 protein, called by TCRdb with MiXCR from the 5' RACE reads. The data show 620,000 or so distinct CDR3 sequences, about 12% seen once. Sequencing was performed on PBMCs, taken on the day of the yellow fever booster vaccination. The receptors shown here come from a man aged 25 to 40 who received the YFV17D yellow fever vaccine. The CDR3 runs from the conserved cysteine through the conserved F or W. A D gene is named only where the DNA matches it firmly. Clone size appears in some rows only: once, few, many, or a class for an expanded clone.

DNA: TGCAGTGCTACAAGCATAGCGGGAGCCCCCTCCTACAATGAGCAGTTCTTC
CDR3: CSATSIAGAPSYNEQFF
D: TRBD2
V: TRBV20-1
J: TRBJ2-1
size: NA

DNA: TGTGCCAGCAGAATCCACAAACAGGCCCTCTACAATGAGCAGTTCTTC
CDR3: CASRIHKQALYNEQFF
D: NA
V: TRBV6-2/TRBV6-3
J: TRBJ2-1
size: NA

DNA: TGTGCCATCAGTGAGGGGTTGACTAGCGGGAGCGGTGAGCAGTTCTTC
CDR3: CAISEGLTSGSGEQFF
D: TRBD2
V: TRBV10-3
J: TRBJ2-1
size: NA

DNA: TGTGCCAGCAGCCTTAGAGGGAACAGCGGGTACGAGCAGTACTTC
CDR3: CASSLRGNSGYEQYF
D: NA
V: TRBV7-2
J: TRBJ2-7
size: few

DNA: TGTGCCAGCATCCCGGGTGACACCGGGGAGCTGTTTTTT
CDR3: CASIPGDTGELFF
D: NA
V: TRBV12-3/TRBV12-4
J: TRBJ2-2
size: NA

DNA: TGTGCCAGCAGTTTAGCGGCCCCCATGGATACGCAGTATTTT
CDR3: CASSLAAPMDTQYF
D: NA
V: TRBV7-6
J: TRBJ2-3
size: NA

DNA: TGTGCCAGCAGTTACTTAGGTCTAGCGGGAAACAATGAGCAGTTCTTC
CDR3: CASSYLGLAGNNEQFF
D: TRBD2
V: TRBV6-5
J: TRBJ2-1
size: few

DNA: TGCAGCGTTGTAGTGGGACCGGATACGCAGTATTTT
CDR3: CSVVVGPDTQYF
D: NA
V: TRBV29-1
J: TRBJ2-3
size: few

DNA: TGCAGCGTACTCAAGACACCAAGCACAGATACGCAGTATTTT
CDR3: CSVLKTPSTDTQYF
D: NA
V: TRBV29-1
J: TRBJ2-3
size: NA

DNA: TGTGCCAGCAGCTTGTGGCAGGGTTTACAAGAGACCCAGTACTTC
CDR3: CASSLWQGLQETQYF
D: NA
V: TRBV5-5
J: TRBJ2-5
size: NA

DNA: TGTGCCAGCAGCTTATTTTTGGATGAGCAGTTCTTC
CDR3: CASSLFLDEQFF
D: NA
V: TRBV7-9
J: TRBJ2-1
size: few

DNA: TGTGCCAGCAGCTTTCGGACTAGCGGTGCCGAGCAGTACTTC
CDR3: CASSFRTSGAEQYF
D: TRBD2
V: TRBV11-1
J: TRBJ2-7
size: few

DNA: TGTGCCAGCACCCACACCGGCCGGGAGACCCAGTACTTC
CDR3: CASTHTGRETQYF
D: NA
V: TRBV7-8
J: TRBJ2-5
size: few

DNA: TGCAGTGCTAGGGGGACAGAGCTATCCTACGAGCAGTACTTC
CDR3: CSARGTELSYEQYF
D: TRBD1
V: TRBV20-1
J: TRBJ2-7
size: NA

DNA: TGCAGTGCTACCCTTCGCAGGGGACCCGCAGATACGCAGTATTTT
CDR3: CSATLRRGPADTQYF
D: NA
V: TRBV20-1
J: TRBJ2-3
size: once

DNA: TGTGCCAGCAGTTTTAGCGGACACACCGGGGAGCTGTTTTTT
CDR3: CASSFSGHTGELFF
D: NA
V: TRBV7-2
J: TRBJ2-2
size: once

DNA: TGCAGCGTTGAAGATGCCGTATACGAGCAGTACTTC
CDR3: CSVEDAVYEQYF
D: NA
V: TRBV29-1
J: TRBJ2-7
size: NA

DNA: TGTGCCAGCAGTTCCGTGGGGGCCTATGGCTACACCTTC
CDR3: CASSSVGAYGYTF
D: NA
V: TRBV12-3/TRBV12-4
J: TRBJ1-2
size: few

DNA: TGTGCCACCAGCGGGCGTGGACTAGCGGGTCTCTACGAGCAGTACTTC
CDR3: CATSGRGLAGLYEQYF
D: TRBD2
V: TRBV7-2
J: TRBJ2-7
size: NA

DNA: TGCAGTGCTCTCCGGACCCAAGTCGCAGATACGCAGTATTTT
CDR3: CSALRTQVADTQYF
D: NA
V: TRBV20-1
J: TRBJ2-3
size: few

DNA: TGTGCCATCAGCTCAGGGGGCACCATGTCTGGGGCCAACGTCCTGACTTTC
CDR3: CAISSGGTMSGANVLTF
D: TRBD1
V: TRBV10-3
J: TRBJ2-6
size: NA

DNA: TGTGCCAGCAGCTTAATCCAGGGGGCGCTTGAAAAACTGTTTTTT
CDR3: CASSLIQGALEKLFF
D: TRBD1
V: TRBV7-2
J: TRBJ1-4
size: NA

DNA: TGTGCCAGCAGGTCCCCCTCTATCTATGAGCAGTTCTTC
CDR3: CASRSPSIYEQFF
D: NA
V: TRBV6-1
J: TRBJ2-1
size: NA

DNA: TGTGCCAGCAGTAGACTAGCGGGAGAGCGTAATGAGCAGTTCTTC
CDR3: CASSRLAGERNEQFF
D: TRBD2
V: TRBV6-1
J: TRBJ2-1
size: NA

DNA: TGTGCCACCGGGACGCGCATGAACACTGAAGCTTTCTTT
CDR3: CATGTRMNTEAFF
D: NA
V: TRBV27
J: TRBJ1-1
size: many

DNA: TGTGCCATCAGTGAGAGTAGCCTAGACAGTAATACGCAGTATTTT
CDR3: CAISESSLDSNTQYF
D: NA
V: TRBV10-3
J: TRBJ2-3
size: NA

DNA: TGTGCCAGCAGCCCCGGACTAGCGGGAGGGCCCCGCAATGAGCAGTTCTTC
CDR3: CASSPGLAGGPRNEQFF
D: TRBD2
V: TRBV9
J: TRBJ2-1
size: few

DNA: TGTGCCAGTAGGATGGGCACTGAAGCTTTCTTT
CDR3: CASRMGTEAFF
D: NA
V: TRBV19
J: TRBJ1-1
size: few

DNA: TGTGCCAGCAGCCTCCGGGGCCTCTCCGATTATGGCTACACCTTC
CDR3: CASSLRGLSDYGYTF
D: NA
V: TRBV3-1
J: TRBJ1-2
size: NA

DNA: TGTGCCAGCAGCTCGAACCCCCTGGGCACAGATACGCAGTATTTT
CDR3: CASSSNPLGTDTQYF
D: NA
V: TRBV7-2
J: TRBJ2-3
size: few

DNA: TGTGCCAGCAGCTTAGCGCTAACGGACACCATATATTTT
CDR3: CASSLALTDTIYF
D: NA
V: TRBV7-2
J: TRBJ1-3
size: few

DNA: TGTGCCAGCCTAGACACTACTAATGAAAAACTGTTTTTT
CDR3: CASLDTTNEKLFF
D: NA
V: TRBV28
J: TRBJ1-4
size: few

DNA: TGTGCCAGCGGCCTGACGGGAGGATACGAGCAGTACTTC
CDR3: CASGLTGGYEQYF
D: TRBD2
V: TRBV28
J: TRBJ2-7
size: few

DNA: TGTGCCAGCAGGGAACAGGGGATTTCGCCTTTTGAGCAGTACTTC
CDR3: CASREQGISPFEQYF
D: TRBD1
V: TRBV27
J: TRBJ2-7
size: few

DNA: TGCAGTGTGGGATCCGGGAGGGGAACTAATGAAAAACTGTTTTTT
CDR3: CSVGSGRGTNEKLFF
D: NA
V: TRBV20-1
J: TRBJ1-4
size: NA

DNA: TGTGCCAGCAGGCGTGGACTAGCGGGAAATACGGGGGCGGGTAGGCACGAGCAGTACTTC
CDR3: CASRRGLAGNTGAGRHEQYF
D: TRBD2
V: TRBV5-4
J: TRBJ2-7
size: few

DNA: TGCAGTGTCACGACAGGGAACACTGAAGCTTTCTTT
CDR3: CSVTTGNTEAFF
D: NA
V: TRBV20-1
J: TRBJ1-1
size: few

DNA: TGTGCCAGCAGGCCGGATCGGAGATACAATGAGCAGTTCTTC
CDR3: CASRPDRRYNEQFF
D: NA
V: TRBV27
J: TRBJ2-1
size: few

DNA: TGTGCCAGCAGTGGCCGGACAGGGGGCGAAAAACTGTTTTTT
CDR3: CASSGRTGGEKLFF
D: TRBD1
V: TRBV25-1
J: TRBJ1-4
size: NA

DNA: TGTGCCAGCAGCGTGACAGGGGATCTTAATGAGCAGTTCTTC
CDR3: CASSVTGDLNEQFF
D: TRBD1
V: TRBV7-9
J: TRBJ2-1
size: NA

DNA: TGTGCCAGCTCAGCGCGGCGTTACGGCACCGGGGAGCTGTTTTTT
CDR3: CASSARRYGTGELFF
D: NA
V: TRBV18
J: TRBJ2-2
size: few

DNA: TGTGCCAGCAGCCAAGCTTCGGGCACTGAAGCTTTCTTT
CDR3: CASSQASGTEAFF
D: NA
V: TRBV3-1
J: TRBJ1-1
size: few

DNA: TGTGCCAGCAGTCCTCGGATTGAGTATGCAGATACGCAGTATTTT
CDR3: CASSPRIEYADTQYF
D: NA
V: TRBV6-1
J: TRBJ2-3
size: few

DNA: TGCAGTGCTAGAGCGGGACAGGGGATTCAAGGCTACACCTTC
CDR3: CSARAGQGIQGYTF
D: TRBD1
V: TRBV20-1
J: TRBJ1-2
size: once